This is a list of T cell receptor beta chains from one sample in a study of T cell responses to AZD1222 COVID-19 vaccine. The assay was immunoSEQ multiplex PCR, and TCRdb's table has in-frame clones only and misses some. The data show 200,000 to 300,000 clones, about 92% seen once. The sample consisted of peripheral blood, taken on day 0 of AZD1222 vaccination. The receptors were gathered from an adult in good health. CDR3s include the opening cysteine and the closing phenylalanine or tryptophan. Each record gives: J gene, clone size, V gene, D gene, CDR3 DNA, CDR3 protein. A D gene is named only where the DNA matches it firmly. For some rows the clone size is stated as once, few or many, or as a class when expanded; others skip it.

TRBJ1-1	few	TRBV28	TRBD1	TGTGCCAGCAGTGCAGGGGGTATGAACACTGAAGCTTTCTTT	CASSAGGMNTEAFF
TRBJ2-5	NA	TRBV27	NA	TGTGCCAGCAGTTTTAACAGGGGGGGAGAGACCCAGTACTTC	CASSFNRGGETQYF
TRBJ2-7	NA	TRBV28	TRBD2	TGTGCCAGCAGTTTAGCGGGAGATTACTACGAGCAGTACTTC	CASSLAGDYYEQYF
TRBJ1-3	NA	TRBV3-1/TRBV3-2	NA	TGTGCCAGCAGCCAAGATCTCCAACTCTCTGGAAACACCATATATTTT	CASSQDLQLSGNTIYF
TRBJ2-3	NA	TRBV28	NA	TGTGCCAGCAGTTTAATGGGGAGCACAGATACGCAGTATTTT	CASSLMGSTDTQYF
TRBJ2-1	NA	TRBV4-3	TRBD2	TGCGCCAGCAGCCAGGATCCCGGGACTAGGGGTGAGCAGTTCTTC	CASSQDPGTRGEQFF
TRBJ1-5	NA	TRBV19	NA	TGTGCCAGTAGTATCGAGGGCTGGTTGGATCAGCCCCAGCATTTT	CASSIEGWLDQPQHF
TRBJ1-6	NA	TRBV6-5	NA	TGTGCCAGCAGTTACCCGCTCCAGGGGACCCTCCACTTT	CASSYPLQGTLHF
TRBJ1-2	NA	TRBV30	NA	TGTGCCTGGAGTCCCAACCCTGGCGGCTACACCTTC	CAWSPNPGGYTF
TRBJ1-2	NA	TRBV5-5	TRBD1	TGTGCCAGCACCACTCGCGGACAGGGAAGGTATGGCTACACCTTC	CASTTRGQGRYGYTF
TRBJ1-1	NA	TRBV30	NA	TGTGCCGGGGCCGGGACCGCTGAAGCTTTCTTT	CAGAGTAEAFF
TRBJ2-2	NA	TRBV6-1	NA	TGTGCCAGCAGTGAATACGCCCAGGGGGGCGGGGAGCTGTTTTTT	CASSEYAQGGGELFF
TRBJ1-5	NA	TRBV7-2	NA	TGTGCCAGCAGCTTATTAGGTGATCAGCCCCAGCATTTT	CASSLLGDQPQHF
TRBJ2-7	NA	TRBV5-1	NA	TGCGCCACTCCACTGGGGGGACAGCATTCCTACGAGCAGTACTTC	CATPLGGQHSYEQYF
TRBJ1-3	NA	TRBV13	NA	NA	CASSSAGGSGQGHSGNTIYF
TRBJ1-4	NA	TRBV27	NA	TGTGCCAGCAGTGGCCAGGGCTATGAAAAACTGTTTTTT	CASSGQGYEKLFF
TRBJ2-6	NA	TRBV28	NA	TGTGCCAGCTCCGCCGGGATCCGTAGCTCTGGGGCCAACGTCCTGACTTTC	CASSAGIRSSGANVLTF
TRBJ2-7	NA	TRBV15	NA	TGTGCCACCAGCAGAGATCTAGGCAGCTCCTACGAGCAGTACTTC	CATSRDLGSSYEQYF
TRBJ1-2	NA	TRBV7-8	NA	TGTGCCAGCAGCTTAGTTCCGGGCGAGGGGTATGGCTACACCTTC	CASSLVPGEGYGYTF
TRBJ2-7	NA	TRBV5-1	TRBD2	TGCGCCAGCAGCTTGTCCAGCGGGAGGGCCCTGGGTTACGAGCAGTACTTC	CASSLSSGRALGYEQYF
TRBJ2-7	NA	TRBV2	NA	TGTGCCAGCAGTGAAGCGCTCCAGGGTGGCGAGCAGTACTTC	CASSEALQGGEQYF
TRBJ1-2	NA	TRBV2	TRBD1	TGTGCCAGCAGTTTACAGGGGGCTGGGTATGGCTACACCTTC	CASSLQGAGYGYTF
TRBJ1-1	NA	TRBV6-1	TRBD1	TGTGCCAGCAGTGAAGCGATGGGACAGATTTACACTGAAGCTTTCTTT	CASSEAMGQIYTEAFF
TRBJ1-1	NA	TRBV25-1	TRBD1	TGTGCCAGCAGTGAAGGCAGGGGGAGAGCAGCTTTCTTT	CASSEGRGRAAFF
TRBJ1-3	NA	TRBV18	TRBD1	TGTGCCAGCTCACCGACAGGGGACTCTGGAAACACCATATATTTT	CASSPTGDSGNTIYF
TRBJ2-7	few	TRBV18	NA	TGTGCCAGCTCACCGGGACACCCCTCCTACGAGCAGTACTTC	CASSPGHPSYEQYF
TRBJ2-1	NA	TRBV4-1	TRBD2	TGCGCCAGCAGCCAAGACGGGGAGGGAGTCTACAATGAGCAGTTCTTC	CASSQDGEGVYNEQFF
TRBJ2-7	NA	TRBV27	NA	TGTGCCAGCAGTTTTCGCGGCCCAGGCGAGCAGTACTTC	CASSFRGPGEQYF
TRBJ1-4	once	TRBV3-1/TRBV3-2	NA	TGTGCCAGCAGCCAAGATCCCCAGGGGAACTATGAAAAACTGTTTTTT	CASSQDPQGNYEKLFF
TRBJ1-5	NA	TRBV19	NA	TGTGCCAGTAGTACCTGGGCTTCAACCGATCAGCCCCAGCATTTT	CASSTWASTDQPQHF
TRBJ1-1	once	TRBV5-1	NA	TGCGCCAGCAGCACCCACGGACTGGATAATGAAGCTTTCTTT	CASSTHGLDNEAFF
TRBJ2-7	once	TRBV6-5	NA	TGTGCCAGCAGTTCGCCAGCGAGCTCCTACGAGCAGTACTTC	CASSSPASSYEQYF
TRBJ2-7	NA	TRBV27	NA	TGTGCCAGCACCTCATACGGGAGTGGGAGTAACGAGCAGTACTTC	CASTSYGSGSNEQYF
TRBJ1-2	once	TRBV4-3	TRBD1	TGCGCCAGCAGCCGGATCGGACAGGGGGCGGACTATGGCTACACCTTC	CASSRIGQGADYGYTF
TRBJ2-7	NA	TRBV18	NA	TGTGCCAGCTCACCACGTAGCTTCAACGAGCAGTACTTC	CASSPRSFNEQYF
TRBJ2-3	NA	TRBV24-1	TRBD1	TGTGCCACCAGTGATCACAGGGGGGTCAGCACAGATACGCAGTATTTT	CATSDHRGVSTDTQYF
TRBJ2-5	NA	TRBV19	NA	TGTGCCAGTAGTATAGGACGGGCCCAAGAGACCCAGTACTTC	CASSIGRAQETQYF
TRBJ1-2	NA	TRBV4-1	NA	TGCGCCAGCAGCCAAGATCCTACTTTTAACTATGGCTACACCTTC	CASSQDPTFNYGYTF
TRBJ2-1	NA	TRBV24-1	TRBD1	TGTGCCACCAGTGAGGCAGGGGGCGCTTACAATGAGCAGTTCTTC	CATSEAGGAYNEQFF
TRBJ2-7	NA	TRBV7-9	NA	TGTGCCAGCAGCTTAAGGGGCCGCGGGTCCTACGAGCAGTACTTC	CASSLRGRGSYEQYF
TRBJ2-1	NA	TRBV11-2	TRBD2	TGTGCCAGCAGCTTAGGGGGACTAGCGGGAGCGACCGTTTACAATGAGCAGTTCTTC	CASSLGGLAGATVYNEQFF
TRBJ1-1	NA	TRBV19	NA	TGTGCCTCCCGGGGGGATTGGGACACTGAAGCTTTCTTT	CASRGDWDTEAFF
TRBJ1-5	NA	TRBV5-1	NA	TGCGCCAGCAGCTTGAGTGGGACAAGCAATCAGCCCCAGCATTTT	CASSLSGTSNQPQHF
TRBJ2-7	NA	TRBV4-2	TRBD2	TGTGCCAGCAGCCCAGGGACTAGCGGGGACTACGAGCAGTACTTC	CASSPGTSGDYEQYF
TRBJ1-1	NA	TRBV5-1	NA	TGCGCCAGCAGCGGGGAGGGGTGGAACACTGAAGCTTTCTTT	CASSGEGWNTEAFF